This TCR beta chain was sequenced in a study of blood T cell repertoires in COVID-19. Whole-study context: Sites in the United States, Italy and Spain provided acute and convalescent COVID-19 samples.

The table came from immunoSEQ multiplex PCR; TCRdb's copy has only in-frame clones and leaves some out. The sample carries 430,000 or so clones, approximately 87% recorded once. Germline CDR1 reads MNHEY; CDR2 reads SMNVEV (reference sequence). The CDR3 extends over 13 amino acids. The V end lost 2 bases, the J end lost 0 bases, and 4 bases lay between the germline ends. This TCR was sampled from a woman aged 35 to 49 who had recovered from COVID-19. Sequenced sample: PBMCs or T cells enriched from blood (not recorded which). This chain joins TRBV27 and TRBJ2-5; D ambiguous. The CDR3 is CASSLSYQETQYF. The CDR3, as DNA: TGTGCCAGCAGTTTAAGCTACCAAGAGACCCAGTACTTC.